This TCR beta chain came from a study of T cells in Graves' hyperthyroidism and ophthalmopathy. Study-level points and caveats: A 13 V-J model separated ophthalmopathy from stable hyperthyroidism.

Amplified regions were TCR beta CDR3 sequences from RNA transcripts. The primer set for the first-round RT-PCR of the TCR CDR3 was HTBI. TCRdb passed the multiplex PCR reads through MiXCR, listing each CDR3 protein once. The sample carries hundreds of thousands of distinct CDR3 sequences, about 14% recorded once. Those patients with uncontrolled infection, other autoimmune disease, pregnancy or lactation were excluded. Concerning this clonotype itself: Its antigen remains unknown.

The CDR3 sequence is 15 residues long. The germline gives CDR1 LGHDT, CDR2 YNNKEL (reference sequence). J was trimmed by 11 bases and V by 0 bases; bases with no gene match: 6. Sequences were obtained from blood. The chain carries TRBV3-1 and TRBJ2-1, with 11 bases aligning to TRBD2. This TCR came from a woman aged 50 to 65 with Graves' ophthalmopathy. As DNA, the CDR3 is TGTGCCAGCAGCCAAGATCAACTAGCGGGAGTCCAGCAGTTCTTC. Its translation: CASSQDQLAGVQQFF.